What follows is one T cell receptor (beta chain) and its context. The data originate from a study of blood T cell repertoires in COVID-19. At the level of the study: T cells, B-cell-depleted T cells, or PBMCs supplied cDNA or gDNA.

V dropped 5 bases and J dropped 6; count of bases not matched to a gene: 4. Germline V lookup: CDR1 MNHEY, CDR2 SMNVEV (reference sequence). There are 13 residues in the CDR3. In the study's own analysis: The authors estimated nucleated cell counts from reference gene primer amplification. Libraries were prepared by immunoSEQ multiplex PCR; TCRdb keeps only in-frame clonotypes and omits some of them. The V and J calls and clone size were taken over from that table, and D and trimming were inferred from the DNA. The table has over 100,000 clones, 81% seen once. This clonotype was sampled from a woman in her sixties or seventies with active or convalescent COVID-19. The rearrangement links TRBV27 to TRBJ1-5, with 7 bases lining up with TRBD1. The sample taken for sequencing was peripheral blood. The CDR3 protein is CASSTTGSQPQHF. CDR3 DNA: TGTGCCAGCAGTACGACAGGGTCTCAGCCCCAGCATTTT.